These 5 T cell receptor beta chains came from one sample sequenced in a study of T cell repertoires in cytomegalovirus infection. TCRdb reprocessed the reads with MiXCR, giving one entry per CDR3 protein. Here the sample spans hundreds of thousands of distinct CDR3 sequences, roughly 16% being singletons. The sample was PBMCs. The receptors were sampled from a human donor in good health (CMV status not recorded). Some clones in this sample may be carry-over from other donors' samples.

V usage is TRBV5-4 and J usage is TRBJ2-3; D unresolved. Trimming stripped 4 bases from V and 2 bases from J, with 8 bases between. The CDR3 covers 13 residues. CDR1 is SGHNT, CDR2 YYREEE, per germline (reference sequence). The CDR3 loop reads CASSHVHTDTQYF. CDR3 in DNA: TGTGCCAGCAGCCACGTACACACAGATACGCAGTATTTT. Full variable domain (rest looked up from reference TRBV5-4 and TRBJ2-3): ETGVTQSPTHLIKTRGQQVTLRCSSQSGHNTVSWYQQALGQGPQFIFQYYREEENGRGNFPPRFSGLQFPNYSSELNVNALELDDSALYLCASSHVHTDTQYFGPGTRLTVL.

The J gene is TRBJ1-1, the V gene TRBV12-3 or TRBV12-4; 10 bases map to TRBD1. The CDR3 is 15 amino acids. The V gene end was trimmed by 6 bases and the J gene end by 5 bases; junction bases not matched to a gene: 9. The CDR3 loop reads CASSLGDRGRTEAFF. DNA for the CDR3: TGTGCCAGCAGCCTCGGCGACAGGGGGCGGACTGAAGCTTTCTTT.

This clonotype was seen many times. The chain is built from TRBV4-1 and TRBJ2-3; D is undetermined. The germline V gene encodes CDR1 MGHRA and CDR2 YSYEKL. This CDR3 comprises 14 residues. Between the trimmed V and J ends, which lost 3 bases and 1 base, there was a span of 8 bases. In DNA, the CDR3 is TGCGCCAGCAGCCACCAAGACCGCACAGATACGCAGTATTTT. This translates into CASSHQDRTDTQYF.

This clonotype was observed at least ten times. The chain joins TRBV29-1 to TRBJ2-7; TRBD1 matches 11 bases. Trimming removed 4 bases from V and 0 bases from J; junction bases left unmatched: 2. Germline V gene data show CDR1 as SQVTM and CDR2 as ANQGSEA. The CDR3 loop spans 14 amino acids. CDR3 loop: CSVVGQGGSYEQYF. The CDR3 region has the DNA TGCAGCGTTGTGGGACAGGGGGGCTCCTACGAGCAGTACTTC.

At least ten counts were recorded for this clonotype. The V gene is TRBV12-3 or TRBV12-4, the J gene TRBJ1-2; D is unresolved. CDR3 length: 12 residues. Trimming removed 3 bases at V and 8 bases at J, with 10 bases between. CDR3 DNA sequence: TGTGCCAGCAGTTTCTCGGCCGTGGGCTACACCTTC. Encoded protein: CASSFSAVGYTF.